This TCR beta chain appears in the sequencing data of a study of OX40 agonist ivuxolimab in advanced cancers. Whole-study findings and limits: Patients with a partial response at 0.1-3.0 mg/kg had among the lowest clonal expansion.

With 5 bases removed from V and 2 bases from J, the gap between germline ends came to 16 bases. CDR3 length: 17 residues. Germline CDR1 and CDR2: MDHEN and SYDVKM. The protocol was immunoSEQ multiplex PCR, while the TCRdb copy is restricted to in-frame clones and leaves out a portion. Of approximately 70,000 clones in the sample, 75% to 95% were seen once. About this clone itself: The antigen is not known.

The chain has TRBV28 and TRBJ2-6, with D perhaps TRBD2 (6 bases). This receptor was taken from an adult with an advanced solid tumor such as melanoma, head and neck, liver or kidney cancer. Specimen: CD4+ or CD8+ T cells sorted from blood, collected in a trial of the OX40 agonist ivuxolimab. The CDR3 DNA reads TGTGCCAGCAGTCCCGCCTGGCGGGGCGCTGGGGCCAACGTCCTGACTTTC. This gives the protein CASSPAWRGAGANVLTF. Together with reference TRBV28 and TRBJ2-6, the CDR3 gives the full variable domain: DVKVTQSSRYLVKRTGEKVFLECVQDMDHENMFWYRQDPGLGLRLIYFSYDVKMKEKGDIPEGYSVSREKKERFSLILESASTNQTSMYLCASSPAWRGAGANVLTFGAGSRLTVL.